This TCR beta chain came from a study of CD8 T cells in Susac syndrome. Study overall: Patients with Susac syndrome were, at the time of blood collection, therapy-naive, maintained on corticosteroids, or maintained on intravenous immunoglobulin alone.

This CDR3 contains 14 residues. Germline V gives CDR1 SEHNR, CDR2 FQNEAQ (reference sequence). The ends were cut back, 3 bases at V and 4 bases at J, with 13 bases in the middle. With random hexamers, reverse transcription was performed on about 0.5 to 1 ug of RNA. The authors amplified TCR beta CDR3 across 54 Vbeta and 13 Jbeta using immunoSEQ multiplex PCR. TCRdb re-called the immunoSEQ multiplex PCR reads through MiXCR, storing one row per CDR3 protein. The table has fewer than 90,000 distinct CDR3 sequences, 93% seen once. This clonotype was recorded once. This chain uses TRBV7-9 with TRBJ2-7; possible D gene TRBD2, 5 bases. The material sequenced was CD8+ T cells from PBMCs. The sequence derives from a human donor with Susac syndrome. The CDR3 protein is CASSFPSEVYEQYF. Written as DNA, the CDR3 is TGTGCCAGCAGCTTTCCCTCGGAGGTGTACGAGCAGTACTTC.